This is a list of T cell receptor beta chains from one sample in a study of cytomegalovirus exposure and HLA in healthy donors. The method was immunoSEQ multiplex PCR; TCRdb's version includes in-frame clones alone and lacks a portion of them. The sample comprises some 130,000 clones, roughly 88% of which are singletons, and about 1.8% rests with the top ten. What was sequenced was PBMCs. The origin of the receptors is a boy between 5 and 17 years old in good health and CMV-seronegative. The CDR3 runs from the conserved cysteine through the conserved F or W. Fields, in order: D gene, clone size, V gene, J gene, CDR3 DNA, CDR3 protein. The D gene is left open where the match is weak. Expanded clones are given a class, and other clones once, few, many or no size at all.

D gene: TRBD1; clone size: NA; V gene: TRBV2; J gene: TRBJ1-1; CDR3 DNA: TGTGCCAGCAGTGTATCACAGGGGCTCGACACTGAAGCTTTCTTT; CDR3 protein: CASSVSQGLDTEAFF
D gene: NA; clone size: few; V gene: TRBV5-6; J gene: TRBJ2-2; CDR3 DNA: TGTGCCAGCAGCCCTATTTCGAACACCGGGGAGCTGTTTTTT; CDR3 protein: CASSPISNTGELFF
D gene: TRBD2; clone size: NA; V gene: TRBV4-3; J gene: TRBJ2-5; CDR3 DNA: TGCGCCAGCAGCCGCCACCTAGCGGGAGGAGAGGAGACCCAGTACTTC; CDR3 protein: CASSRHLAGGEETQYF
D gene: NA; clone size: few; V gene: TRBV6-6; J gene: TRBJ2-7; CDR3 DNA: TGTGCCAGCCGAAACTCCGACTACGAGCAGTACTTC; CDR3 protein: CASRNSDYEQYF
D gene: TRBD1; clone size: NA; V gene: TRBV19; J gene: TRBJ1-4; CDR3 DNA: TGTGCCAGTAGTGCTTGGACAGGCTCAAATGAAAAACTGTTTTTT; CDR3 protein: CASSAWTGSNEKLFF
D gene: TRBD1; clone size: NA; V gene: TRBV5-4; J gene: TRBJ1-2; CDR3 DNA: TGTGCCAGCAGCCGATACGGGACAGGGTGGGGCTACACCTTC; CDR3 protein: CASSRYGTGWGYTF
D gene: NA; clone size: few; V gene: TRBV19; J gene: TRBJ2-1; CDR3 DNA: TGTGCCAGTAGTATCACCCTCGGGTTAATCAATGAGCAGTTCTTC; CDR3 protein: CASSITLGLINEQFF
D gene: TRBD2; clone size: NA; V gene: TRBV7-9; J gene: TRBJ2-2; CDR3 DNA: TGTGCCAGCAGCCCTACCTTAGCGGGAACCGGGGAGCTGTTTTTT; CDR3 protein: CASSPTLAGTGELFF
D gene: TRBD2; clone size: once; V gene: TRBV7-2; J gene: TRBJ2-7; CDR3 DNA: TGTGCCAGCATCCCATTTGGAAGCGGGGGGACCTACGAGCAGTACTTC; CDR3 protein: CASIPFGSGGTYEQYF
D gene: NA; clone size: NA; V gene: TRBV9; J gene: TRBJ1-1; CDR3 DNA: TGTGCCAGCAGCGTATTTGAGTCGAACACTGAAGCTTTCTTT; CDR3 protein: CASSVFESNTEAFF
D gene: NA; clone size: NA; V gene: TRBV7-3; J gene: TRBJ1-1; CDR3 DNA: TGTGCCAGCAGCTTAAAAGGAGGCACTGAAGCTTTCTTT; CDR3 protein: CASSLKGGTEAFF
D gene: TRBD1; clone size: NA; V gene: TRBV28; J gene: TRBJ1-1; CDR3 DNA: TGTGCCAGTGAACAGGGGCCCGACACTGAAGCTTTCTTT; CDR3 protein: CASEQGPDTEAFF
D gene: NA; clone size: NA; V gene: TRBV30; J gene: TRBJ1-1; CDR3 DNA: TGTGCCTGGAGGGAGGGCCGGGCTGAAGCTTTCTTT; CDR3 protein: CAWREGRAEAFF
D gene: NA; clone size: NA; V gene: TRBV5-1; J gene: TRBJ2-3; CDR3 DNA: TGCGCCAGCAGCTTGGTCCCTAGCACAGATACGCAGTATTTT; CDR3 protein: CASSLVPSTDTQYF
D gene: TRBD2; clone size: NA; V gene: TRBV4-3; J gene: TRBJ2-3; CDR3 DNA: TGCGCCAGCAGCCAAGAGACTAGCGGTAGCACAGATACGCAGTATTTT; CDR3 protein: CASSQETSGSTDTQYF
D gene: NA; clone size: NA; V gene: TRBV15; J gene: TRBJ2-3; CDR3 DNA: TGTGCCACCAGCAGAGAATCGGTGGGAGCAGATACGCAGTATTTT; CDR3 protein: CATSRESVGADTQYF